This entry lists 9 T cell receptor beta chains sequenced from one sample in a study of identical twins. TCRdb passed the 5' RACE reads through MiXCR, listing each CDR3 protein once. The sample includes approximately 500,000 distinct CDR3 sequences, roughly 15% of them seen just once. The sample also formed part of further work on yellow fever vaccine responses in identical twins.

Sequenced: CD4+ T cells sorted from blood. All receptors come from a woman aged 18-29 years in good health.

The chain is built from TRBV28 and TRBJ2-7; TRBD2 agrees at 8 bases. With 5 bases clipped from V and 7 bases from J, the junction kept 10 bases outside the gene matches. CDR3 length: 14 amino acids. Germline CDR1 MDHEN, CDR2 SYDVKM. The CDR3 nucleotides read TGTGCCAGCAGTCCCCGAGAGCGGGGGTTGGAGCAGTACGTC. Encoded protein: CASSPRERGLEQYV.

The rearrangement uses TRBV15 and TRBJ2-3; 8 bases fit TRBD2. Germline assignment: CDR1 LNHNV and CDR2 YYDKDF (reference sequence). The CDR3 length is 15 residues. The V and J ends lost 4 bases and 1 base, in that order; junction bases with no gene match: 4. CDR3: CATSKISGGTDTQYF. Written as DNA, the CDR3 is TGTGCCACCAGCAAGATTAGCGGGGGCACAGATACGCAGTATTTT. The variable domain in full, completed from reference TRBV15 and TRBJ2-3, reads DAMVIQNPRYQVTQFGKPVTLSCSQTLNHNVMYWYQQKSSQAPKLLFHYYDKDFNNEADTPDNFQSRRPNTSFCFLDIRSPGLGDTAMYLCATSKISGGTDTQYFGPGTRLTVL.

This clonotype was observed a handful of times. The chain combines TRBV7-9 with TRBJ1-1; TRBD1 is a possible D gene (6 bases). Germline V gene data show CDR1 as SEHNR and CDR2 as FQNEAQ (reference sequence). The V end lost 3 bases, the J end lost 3 bases, and 14 bases lay between the germline ends. The CDR3 runs to 15 residues. CDR3 nucleotides: TGTGCCAGCAGCTTTCGACAGGTCGAGTACACTGAAGCTTTCTTT. Protein product: CASSFRQVEYTEAFF.

This clonotype was recorded a few times. The chain recombines TRBV5-1 with TRBJ2-1; 9 bases agree with TRBD2. This CDR3 has 19 amino acids. Losses at the gene ends were 4 bases for V and 2 bases for J; bases not matched to a gene: 16. Germline lookup yields CDR1 SGHRS and CDR2 YFSETQ. The CDR3 nucleotides are TGCGCCAGCAGCCCGGCCTCAGTTAGCGGGAGAAGCGCCTACAATGAGCAGTTCTTC. This encodes CASSPASVSGRSAYNEQFF.

In this sample, this clonotype turned up a few times. The chain combines TRBV10-2 with TRBJ2-3; D possibly matches TRBD1 or TRBD2 (6 bases each). V was cut by 8 bases and J by 5 bases, with 8 bases left in between. CDR1 is WSHSY, CDR2 SAAADI, per germline. CDR3 size: 11 residues. CDR3 loop: CASGGLDTQYF. The CDR3 bases are TGCGCCAGCGGGGGGCTAGATACGCAGTATTTT.

This clonotype occurred a few times. The chain links TRBV12-3 or TRBV12-4 to TRBJ1-2, with no clear D. Trimming removed 4 bases at V and 5 bases at J, with 17 bases between. The CDR3 runs to 15 residues. CDR3 sequence (DNA): TGTGCCAGCAGTTCTCCCGGTGAGGTCCCTTATGGCTACACCTTC. It codes for CASSSPGEVPYGYTF.

The rearrangement uses TRBV24-1 and TRBJ2-2; TRBD2 aligns across 9 bases. CDR3 length: 18 amino acids. Germline values: CDR1 KGHDR, CDR2 SFDVKD. V lost 0 bases to trimming and J lost 2 bases; unmatched junction nucleotides: 6. The CDR3, as DNA: TGTGCCACCAGTGATTTGGGGCTAGCGGGATTAAACACCGGGGAGCTGTTTTTT. Its protein product is CATSDLGLAGLNTGELFF.

CDR3 region: CASSPAAFGGPLGQPQHF. CDR3 coding DNA: TGTGCCAGCAGCCCAGCAGCTTTTGGGGGCCCCTTAGGTCAGCCCCAGCATTTT. V gene TRBV11-1 combines with J gene TRBJ1-5; D may be TRBD1 (6 bases). Trimming pared 5 bases from V and 6 bases from J, leaving 26 bases between. This CDR3 spans 18 amino acids. Germline V CDR1 and CDR2: SGHAT, FQDESV (reference sequence).

This clonotype has just a few counts. This rearrangement joins TRBV6-4 to TRBJ2-1; possible D gene TRBD2, 6 bases. Between the trimmed V and J ends, which lost 2 bases and 6 bases, there was a span of 14 bases. Germline V gene lookup returns CDR1 MRHNA and CDR2 SNTAGT. This CDR3 has 15 residues. CDR3 bases: TGTGCCAGCAGTGACCGGGCTAGCGCATCCAATGAGCAGTTCTTC. Translation gives CASSDRASASNEQFF.